These 11 T cell receptor beta chains were sequenced from one sample in a study of blood T cells in healthy people across ages. Primed by a sample-barcoded 5' primer and a J-beta primer mix, a second PCR proceeded for about 6 to 12 cycles. MiXCR, run by TCRdb on the 5' RACE reads, gives a single entry per CDR3 protein. Of more than 900,000 distinct CDR3 sequences listed, about 23% are singletons. The same data also contributed to another study, on T cells of mothers and their children.

The sequenced sample was blood. All receptors derive from a girl aged 2-10 years in good health.

This clonotype was picked up a small number of times. The chain has TRBV11-3 and TRBJ2-6; no firm D call. Per the germline V gene, CDR1 is SGHNT and CDR2 is YENEEA. The ends were cut back, 1 base at V and 0 bases at J, with 10 bases in the middle. CDR3 length equals 17 residues. CDR3 in DNA: TGTGCCAGCAGCTTAGGGACCTTCAACTCTGGGGCCAACGTCCTGACTTTC. Its translation: CASSLGTFNSGANVLTF.

A remark on this clonotype: The junction departs from the called germline gene at one end, perhaps through a read error. The gene calls are TRBV4-2 and TRBJ2-3; 10 nucleotides match TRBD2. The CDR3 totals 17 residues. Germline assignment: CDR1 LGHNA and CDR2 YNFKEQ. The CDR3 spells CGSSPTSLAGGTDTQYF. The CDR3 nucleotides read TGTGGCAGCAGCCCTACCTCGCTAGCGGGGGGCACAGATACGCAGTATTTT.

There are many counts of this clonotype. The gene calls are TRBV4-2 and TRBJ2-2; D is unclear. The V gene lost 3 bases and the J gene lost 4 bases, with 12 bases spanning the gap. The CDR3 runs 15 residues. Germline V lookup: CDR1 LGHNA, CDR2 YNFKEQ. The CDR3 bases are TGTGCCAGCAGCCACCTTGCGGCAAGCACCGGGGAGCTGTTTTTT. This gives the protein CASSHLAASTGELFF.

The rearrangement uses TRBV6-1 and TRBJ2-1, with D perhaps being TRBD1 or TRBD2 (5 bases each). Germline loops: CDR1 MNHNS, CDR2 SASEGT. The CDR3 runs to 16 residues. Trimming cost V 6 bases and J 1 base, with 16 bases left between them. CDR3 in amino acids: CASSRARDGSYNEQFF. In DNA form, the CDR3 reads TGTGCCAGCAGCCGCGCCCGGGACGGATCCTACAATGAGCAGTTCTTC.

The chain couples TRBV29-1 to TRBJ2-6; D remains unclear. Germline V gene data show CDR1 as SQVTM and CDR2 as ANQGSEA. This CDR3 has 18 amino acids. V dropped 0 bases and J dropped 0 bases, with 15 bases sitting between them. CDR3 in amino acids: CSVEDLPHPFSGANVLTF. CDR3 in DNA: TGCAGCGTTGAAGATCTACCGCACCCGTTCTCTGGGGCCAACGTCCTGACTTTC.

The genes are TRBV29-1 and TRBJ2-1; TRBD1 agrees at 8 bases. CDR3 length: 11 amino acids. V was clipped by 7 bases and J by 9 bases; unmatched bases: 5. In germline, CDR1 is SQVTM, CDR2 ANQGSEA. This CDR3 is CSGQGQGEQFF. As DNA, the CDR3 is TGCAGCGGACAGGGGCAAGGTGAGCAGTTCTTC.

The chain uses TRBV5-1 and TRBJ2-7; D unresolved. Germline CDR1 reads SGHRS; CDR2 reads YFSETQ. Trimming shortened V by 5 bases and J by 6 bases, and 9 bases separated the two germline ends. The CDR3 extends over 11 amino acids. The CDR3 here is CASSSQTEQYF. CDR3 bases: TGCGCCAGCAGTAGTCAAACCGAGCAGTACTTC. The full variable domain, completed using reference TRBV5-1 and TRBJ2-7, is KAGVTQTPRYLIKTRGQQVTLSCSPISGHRSVSWYQQTPGQGLQFLFEYFSETQRNKGNFPGRFSGRQFSNSRSEMNVSTLELGDSALYLCASSSQTEQYFGPGTRLTVT.

CDR3 coding DNA: TGTGCCAGCAGCCCAGCGGGGTACTCTGGGGCCAACGTCCTGACTTTC. This gives the protein CASSPAGYSGANVLTF. V and J are TRBV28 and TRBJ2-6; 7 bases align to TRBD2. The germline V gene has CDR1 MDHEN and CDR2 SYDVKM. V gave up 6 bases and J gave up 0 bases; unmatched junction bases: 5. The CDR3 is 16 amino acids. The whole variable domain, filled in from reference TRBV28 and TRBJ2-6, reads DVKVTQSSRYLVKRTGEKVFLECVQDMDHENMFWYRQDPGLGLRLIYFSYDVKMKEKGDIPEGYSVSREKKERFSLILESASTNQTSMYLCASSPAGYSGANVLTFGAGSRLTVL.

This chain joins TRBV29-1 and TRBJ1-1, with a possible D match to TRBD1 (5 bases). V was cut by 3 bases and J by 0 bases, with 11 bases left in between. Germline-derived CDR1 and CDR2 are SQVTM and ANQGSEA. The CDR3 extends over 14 amino acids. The CDR3 loop reads CSVDETAVNTEAFF. As DNA, the CDR3 is TGCAGCGTTGATGAGACAGCTGTGAACACTGAAGCTTTCTTT. Supplemented by reference TRBV29-1 and TRBJ1-1, the full variable domain reads SAVISQKPSRDICQRGTSLTIQCQVDSQVTMMFWYRQQPGQSLTLIATANQGSEATYESGFVIDKFPISRPNLTFSTLTVSNMSPEDSSIYLCSVDETAVNTEAFFGQGTRLTVV.

The chain recombines TRBV3-1 with TRBJ2-5, with 8 nucleotides matching TRBD2. This CDR3 has 14 amino acids. Unmatched junction bases numbered 1, after V lost 3 bases and J lost 1 base. CDR1 and CDR2 from the germline V gene are LGHDT and YNNKEL (reference sequence). CDR3 sequence (DNA): TGTGCCAGCAGCCACCTAGCGGGCCAAGAGACCCAGTACTTC. Encoded protein: CASSHLAGQETQYF.

The chain couples TRBV9 to TRBJ1-6; no reliable D call. V was cut by 3 bases and J by 7 bases, with 11 bases left in between. Germline CDR1 is SGDLS and CDR2 is YYNGEE. The CDR3 contains 14 residues. The CDR3 region is CASSGLDWNSPLHF. CDR3 coding DNA: TGTGCCAGCAGCGGCTTAGATTGGAATTCACCCCTCCACTTT.